The next 7 T cell receptor beta chains were all read from a single sample in a study of human T cells and chemical hapten exposure. Documented time point: patch test 1, 2 weeks after DPC sensitization. Treatment given: therapeutic diphenylcyclopropenone sensitization with weekly scalp DPC. Unfractionated whole blood was the source from which total RNA was extracted. TCRdb itself ran the RACE reads through MiXCR, one entry per CDR3 protein. The table includes 35,000 or so distinct CDR3 sequences, around 6.8% detected once. Here the sequenced sample was whole blood, taken in connection with sensitization to the hapten diphenylcyclopropenone (DPC). The receptors were gathered from a woman in her 30s with alopecia areata. Some clones in this sample may be carry-over from other donors' samples.

A remark on this clonotype: At one boundary the junction diverges from the germline segment, which might be a read error. The rearrangement links TRBV5-1 to TRBJ2-3; 10 nucleotides align to TRBD2. The CDR3 runs 16 residues. Germline assignment: CDR1 SGHRS and CDR2 YFSETQ. As DNA, the CDR3 is TGCGCCAGCAGTGTTGGACTAGCGGCTACCACAGATATGCAGTATTTT. This translates into CASSVGLAATTDMQYF. The complete variable domain, with remaining parts taken from reference TRBV5-1 and TRBJ2-3, reads KAGVTQTPRYLIKTRGQQVTLSCSPISGHRSVSWYQQTPGQGLQFLFEYFSETQRNKGNFPGRFSGRQFSNSRSEMNVSTLELGDSALYLCASSVGLAATTDMQYFGPGTRLTVL.

This clonotype came up once. A read error may explain this, as a much larger clone is one base away. The gene calls are TRBV10-3 and TRBJ1-2; D not resolved. Trimming shortened V by 1 base and J by 4 bases, and 10 bases separated the two germline ends. This CDR3 is built from 14 residues. Germline CDR1 is ENHRY and CDR2 is SYGVKD. The CDR3, as DNA: TGTGCCATCAGTGAGTTGGGTCCTATCTATGGCTACACCTTC. This translates into CAISELGPIYGYTF.

This clonotype was detected a few times. The chain uses TRBV29-1 and TRBJ2-3, with D perhaps being TRBD1 or TRBD2 (6 bases each). Per germline, CDR1 SQVTM and CDR2 ANQGSEA. The V end was cut by 1 base, the J end by 0 bases, with 8 bases between. This CDR3 spans 14 amino acids. CDR3 DNA sequence: TGCAGCGTTGAAGGGGGGGCTAGCACAGATACGCAGTATTTT. Translation gives CSVEGGASTDTQYF.

In this sample, this clonotype turned up many times. This sequence joins TRBV6-1 and TRBJ1-5; D gene uncertain. The CDR3 length is 11 residues. V was pared by 2 bases and J by 6 bases, with 2 bases between. Per the germline V gene, CDR1 is MNHNS and CDR2 is SASEGT. CDR3 coding DNA: TGTGCCAGCAGTGAATTTCAGCCCCAGCATTTT. Translating it yields CASSEFQPQHF.

This clonotype was detected ten times or more. The chain links TRBV7-2 to TRBJ1-4; the D is unclear. The CDR3 has 16 residues. The germline CDR1 and CDR2 sequences are SGHTA and FQGNSA. Between the trimmed V and J ends, which lost 4 bases and 0 bases, there was a span of 12 bases. The CDR3 bases are TGTGCCAGCAGCTATTCCCAGGCCGCAACTAATGAAAAACTGTTTTTT. This translates into CASSYSQAATNEKLFF. Using reference TRBV7-2 and TRBJ1-4 for the parts outside the CDR3, the full variable domain is GAGVSQSPSNKVTEKGKDVELRCDPISGHTALYWYRQSLGQGLEFLIYFQGNSAPDKSGLPSDRFSAERTGGSVSTLTIQRTQQEDSAVYLCASSYSQAATNEKLFFGSGTQLSVL.

This clonotype occurred a few times. The genes are TRBV28 and TRBJ2-1, with D tentatively TRBD1 or TRBD2 (5 bases each). In germline, CDR1 is MDHEN, CDR2 SYDVKM. CDR3 length equals 13 residues. Between the trimmed V and J ends, which lost 10 bases and 6 bases, there was a span of 16 bases. The chain's CDR3 is CATRTPGRNEQFF. The CDR3 nucleotides are TGTGCCACCCGGACTCCGGGGCGCAATGAGCAGTTCTTC.

This clonotype was seen repeatedly, ten times or more. The J gene is TRBJ2-2, the V gene TRBV6-6; D is unclear. Between the trimmed V and J ends, which lost 5 bases and 6 bases, there was a span of 7 bases. The CDR3 spans 12 residues. Germline loops: CDR1 MNHNY, CDR2 SVGAGI (reference sequence). The CDR3 loop reads CASSLPPGELFF. CDR3 in DNA: TGTGCCAGCAGTCTTCCGCCCGGGGAGCTGTTTTTT.